What follows is one T cell receptor (beta chain) and its context. What it recognizes is unknown. This record belongs to a study of CD8 T cells in ankylosing spondylitis. Looked up from germline, CDR1 is DFQATT and CDR2 is SNEGSKA (reference sequence). The CDR3 contains 12 residues. J gave up 4 bases and V 3 bases, and 2 bases lay outside the gene matches. Each CDR3 protein is one row after TCRdb ran MiXCR on the 5' RACE reads. The table has almost 400,000 distinct CDR3 sequences, 20% to 25% seen once. Study-wide results and limits: Apparently characteristic of ankylosing spondylitis blood was a TCR beta motif (fewer than 10 highly homologous variants). In reactive arthritis synovial fluid and blood, some motif variants had been reported before.

This chain joins TRBV20-1 and TRBJ2-7, with TRBD2 matching 8 bases. This receptor was obtained from a male donor with ankylosing spondylitis. The specimen sequenced was blood, either unsorted or a sorted T cell fraction (not recorded which). Here the CDR3 reads CSASERGYEQYF. DNA for the CDR3: TGCAGTGCTAGTGAGCGGGGGTACGAGCAGTACTTC.